This T cell receptor (beta chain) appears in the sequencing data of a study of blood T cell repertoires in COVID-19. Study information: The study drew acute and convalescent COVID-19 samples from the United States, Italy and Spain. The cDNA or gDNA used as material had been derived from T cells, B-cell-depleted T cells, or PBMCs.

Per the original methods: Researchers report that nucleated cell counts were estimated from reference gene primer amplification. Measured with immunoSEQ multiplex PCR; TCRdb has only the in-frame clones, and not every one. From that table come the V and J calls and clone size; the DNA was used to work out D and trimming. This table has about 94,000 clones, 65% to 85% appearing once. In this sample, this clone turned up once. The receptor's source is a man in his sixties with acute or convalescent COVID-19. The specimen was peripheral blood.

CDR3 in DNA: TGTGCCAGCAGCTTAGCGGGGGGAGGGAACACCGGGGAGCTGTTTTTT. Amino acids: CASSLAGGGNTGELFF. The rearrangement joins TRBV7-2 to TRBJ2-2; D might be TRBD2 (6 bases). Germline CDR1 and CDR2: SGHTA and FQGNSA. V lost 0 bases, J lost 1 base, and 9 bases lay in between. There are 16 residues in the CDR3.